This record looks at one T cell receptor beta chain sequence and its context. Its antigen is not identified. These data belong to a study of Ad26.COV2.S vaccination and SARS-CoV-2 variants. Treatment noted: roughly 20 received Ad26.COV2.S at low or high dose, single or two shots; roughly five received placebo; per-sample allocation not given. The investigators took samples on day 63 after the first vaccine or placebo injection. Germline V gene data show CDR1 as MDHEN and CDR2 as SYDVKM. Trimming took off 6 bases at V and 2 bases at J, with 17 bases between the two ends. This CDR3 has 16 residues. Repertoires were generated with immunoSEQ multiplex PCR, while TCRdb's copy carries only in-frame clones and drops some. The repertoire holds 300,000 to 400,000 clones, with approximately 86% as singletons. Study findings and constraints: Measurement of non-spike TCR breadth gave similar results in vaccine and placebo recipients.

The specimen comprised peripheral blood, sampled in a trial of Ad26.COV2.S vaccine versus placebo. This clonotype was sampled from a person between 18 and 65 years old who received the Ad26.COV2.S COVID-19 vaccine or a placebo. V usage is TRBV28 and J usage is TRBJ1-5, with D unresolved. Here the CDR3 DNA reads TGTGCCAGCAGGTTCCGCTCCTTCTTTGGCAATCAGCCCCAGCATTTT. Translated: CASRFRSFFGNQPQHF.